The rows below give T cell receptor beta chains drawn from one sample of a study of T cells in Graves' hyperthyroidism and ophthalmopathy. TCRdb re-analysed the multiplex PCR reads in MiXCR, keeping a single row per CDR3 protein. This sample has fewer than 400,000 distinct CDR3 sequences, with roughly 15% found just once. The sequencing input was blood. The receptors stem from a man younger than 45 with Graves' hyperthyroidism. CDR3s include the opening cysteine and the closing phenylalanine or tryptophan. The D gene is left open where the match is weak. Clone size, where shown, is once, few, many, or a class for clones that have expanded.

TRBJ2-1,.,TRBV5-1,many,TGCGCCAGCAACCAGGGGCGCGCCTACAATGAGCAGTTCTTC,CASNQGRAYNEQFF
TRBJ2-3,.,TRBV11-2,many,TGTGCCAGCAGGCGGTGGGGAACAGATACGCAGTATTTT,CASRRWGTDTQYF
TRBJ2-5,.,TRBV18,many,TGTGCCAGCTCAGAACAAGAGACCCAGTACTTC,CASSEQETQYF
TRBJ2-1,.,TRBV6-1,many,TGTGCCAGCAGTGACAACCCGGGCCACGGCAATGAGCAGTTCTTC,CASSDNPGHGNEQFF
TRBJ1-4,.,TRBV7-9,.,TGTGCCAGCAGCTCATGGGGCAGCCGGGAAAAACTGTTTTTT,CASSSWGSREKLFF
TRBJ2-3,.,TRBV3-1,many,TGTGCCAGCAGCCCCATTGGAGTCACAGATACGCAGTATTTT,CASSPIGVTDTQYF
TRBJ2-3,TRBD2,TRBV7-9,few,TGTGCCAGCAGCTCACGACCAGACCGACCGGGACTAGCGGGAACAGATACGCAGTATTTT,CASSSRPDRPGLAGTDTQYF
TRBJ2-1,.,TRBV12-3/TRBV12-4,many,TGTGCCAGCAGTTTAGATCATGCAAACAATGAGCAGTTCTTC,CASSLDHANNEQFF
TRBJ2-1,.,TRBV2,many,TGTGCCAGCAGTGACGCAGGGGGGGGTGTTTACAATGAGCAGTTCTTC,CASSDAGGGVYNEQFF
TRBJ2-3,.,TRBV5-6,many,TGTGCCAGCAGCTTTCGAGGCGGACGCACAGATACGCAGTATTTT,CASSFRGGRTDTQYF
TRBJ2-3,.,TRBV11-3,.,TGTGCCAGCAGCTCCACTGCCTCAGGGATGGCGGGCACAGATACGCAGTATTTT,CASSSTASGMAGTDTQYF
TRBJ2-7,.,TRBV13,many,TGTGCCAGCAGCTTATGCAACTATATTTACGAGCAGTACTTC,CASSLCNYIYEQYF
TRBJ2-2,.,TRBV15,.,TGTGCCACCAGCGGGAGCGGGGAGCTGTTTTTT,CATSGSGELFF
TRBJ1-2,.,TRBV24-1,once,TGTGCCACCAGTGTGGGGGCTAACTATGGCTACACCTTC,CATSVGANYGYTF
TRBJ2-5,TRBD2,TRBV11-2,many,TGTGCCAGCAGCCCGCCGGGACTAGCGCGTCAAGAGACCCAGTACTTC,CASSPPGLARQETQYF
TRBJ1-3,.,TRBV19,few,TGTGCCAGCGAGGGGACGGTCTCTGGAAACACCATATATTTT,CASEGTVSGNTIYF
TRBJ2-7,.,TRBV20-1,many,TGCAGTGCCCAGACCCCTGCACCCTACGAGCAGTACTTC,CSAQTPAPYEQYF
TRBJ1-5,.,TRBV2,.,TGTGCCAGCAGTAACAGAGTGGGGGATCAGCCCCAGCATTTT,CASSNRVGDQPQHF
TRBJ1-4,.,TRBV20-1,few,TGCAGTGCCACGATGAGGAGGGGGACTAATGAAAAACTGTTTTTT,CSATMRRGTNEKLFF
TRBJ1-4,.,TRBV12-3/TRBV12-4,.,TGTGCCAGCAGCCTCTCCGCAACTAATGAAAAACTGTTTTTT,CASSLSATNEKLFF
TRBJ2-3,TRBD1,TRBV5-8,.,TGTGCCAGCAGCTCCGGACAGGGGTCGGTTTCAGGGATGACAGATACGCAGTATTTT,CASSSGQGSVSGMTDTQYF
TRBJ2-3,TRBD2,TRBV6-1,.,TGTGCCAGCAGTGAACCCTCGACTAGCGCTAGAGATACGCAGTATTTT,CASSEPSTSARDTQYF
TRBJ2-7,.,TRBV4-1,.,TGCGCCAGCAGCCAAGTTCAGGGCCCCTACGAGCAGTACTTC,CASSQVQGPYEQYF
TRBJ2-1,TRBD1,TRBV24-1,.,TGTGCCACCAGTGACCGTACCCCGAGGACAGGGCTCTACAATGAGCAGTTCTTC,CATSDRTPRTGLYNEQFF
TRBJ1-2,.,TRBV6-2/TRBV6-3,few,TGTGCCAGCAGTTACGGAGCCTATGGCTACACCTTC,CASSYGAYGYTF
TRBJ1-5,TRBD1,TRBV20-1,many,TGCAGTGCCCCACAGGGGGGGAATAGCAATCAGCCCCAGCATTTT,CSAPQGGNSNQPQHF
TRBJ2-3,.,TRBV3-1,many,TGTGCCAGCAGCCCGCGGGTATTCACAGATACGCAGTATTTT,CASSPRVFTDTQYF
TRBJ1-1,.,TRBV28,many,TGTGCCAGCAGTTTAGGGTCTCGGGCGATGGCTTTCTTT,CASSLGSRAMAFF
TRBJ2-5,.,TRBV12-3/TRBV12-4,many,TGTGCCAGCAGTTCTCGGACAATTCAAGAGACCCAGTACTTC,CASSSRTIQETQYF
TRBJ1-2,TRBD1,TRBV28,many,TGTGCCAGCAGTCTGGGACAGAATCGTGGCTACACCTTC,CASSLGQNRGYTF
TRBJ2-5,.,TRBV9,.,TGTGCCAGCAGCGACCCGGGACAAGGTCCCCAAGAGACCCAGTACTTC,CASSDPGQGPQETQYF